The T cell receptor (beta chain) under discussion was sequenced for a study of blood T cell repertoires in COVID-19. Study overall: Specimens from acute and convalescent COVID-19 originated in the United States, Italy and Spain. Nucleic acid was either cDNA or gDNA, and it came from T cells, B-cell-depleted T cells, or PBMCs.

CDR1 KGHSH and CDR2 LQKENI come from the germline V gene. The germline V and J ends were trimmed by 4 bases and 5 bases, with 14 bases remaining between them. The CDR3 runs 14 residues. Under the authors' procedure: Reference gene primer amplification gave nucleated cell count estimates. Assay used: immunoSEQ multiplex PCR; TCRdb lists only in-frame clones, some missing. That table supplies the V and J calls and clone size; D and trimming were determined from the DNA. The profile shows roughly 59,000 clones, around four fifths of them singletons. Sequencing was performed on peripheral blood. The chain recombines TRBV18 with TRBJ2-5, with D perhaps matching TRBD1 (5 bases). The sequence was collected from a woman aged 50 to 60 with active or convalescent COVID-19. Here the CDR3 DNA reads TGTGCCAGCTCACACGCCACAGCAGGGGAGACCCAGTACTTC. This codes for CASSHATAGETQYF.